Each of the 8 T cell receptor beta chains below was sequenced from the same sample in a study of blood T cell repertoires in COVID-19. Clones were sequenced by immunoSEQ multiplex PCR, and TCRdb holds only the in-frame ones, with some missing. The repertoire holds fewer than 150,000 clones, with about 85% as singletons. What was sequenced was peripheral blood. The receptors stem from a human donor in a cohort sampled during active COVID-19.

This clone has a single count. This chain's CDR3 is CASSLGQGPQPQHF. The CDR3 DNA reads as TGTGCCAGCAGCTTGGGACAGGGTCCTCAGCCCCAGCATTTT. The gene calls are TRBV7-2 and TRBJ1-5; 9 nucleotides align to TRBD1. Germline V gene lookup returns CDR1 SGHTA and CDR2 FQGNSA. Unmatched junction bases numbered 3, after V lost 3 bases and J lost 6 bases. CDR3 length equals 14 residues.

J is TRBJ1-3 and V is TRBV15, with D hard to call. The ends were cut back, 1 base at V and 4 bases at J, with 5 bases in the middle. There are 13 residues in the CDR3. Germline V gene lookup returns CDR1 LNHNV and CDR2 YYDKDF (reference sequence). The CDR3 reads CATSRGSGNTIYF. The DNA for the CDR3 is TGTGCCACCAGCAGAGGAAGCGGAAACACCATATATTTT.

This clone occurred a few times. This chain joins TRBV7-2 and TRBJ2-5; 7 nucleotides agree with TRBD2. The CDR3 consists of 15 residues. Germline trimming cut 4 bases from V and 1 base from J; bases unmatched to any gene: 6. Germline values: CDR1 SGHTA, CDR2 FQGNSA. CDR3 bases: TGTGCCAGCAGCTCCACTAGCGCGGGCCAAGAGACCCAGTACTTC. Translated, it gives CASSSTSAGQETQYF. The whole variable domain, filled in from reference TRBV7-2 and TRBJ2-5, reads GAGVSQSPSNKVTEKGKDVELRCDPISGHTALYWYRQSLGQGLEFLIYFQGNSAPDKSGLPSDRFSAERTGGSVSTLTIQRTQQEDSAVYLCASSSTSAGQETQYFGPGTRLLVL.

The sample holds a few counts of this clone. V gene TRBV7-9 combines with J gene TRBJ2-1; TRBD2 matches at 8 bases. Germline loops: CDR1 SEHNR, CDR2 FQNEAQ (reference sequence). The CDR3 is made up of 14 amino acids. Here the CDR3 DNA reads TGTGCAGCGGGGGAAGGCCGCCCTCTGCTTGAGCAGTTCTTC. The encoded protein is CAAGEGRPLLEQFF.

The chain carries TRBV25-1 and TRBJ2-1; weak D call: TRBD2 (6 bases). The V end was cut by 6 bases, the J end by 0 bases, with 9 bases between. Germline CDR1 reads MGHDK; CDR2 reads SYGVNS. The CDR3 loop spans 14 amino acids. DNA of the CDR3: TGTGCCAGCAGGGAGGGATCCTCCTACAATGAGCAGTTCTTC. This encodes CASREGSSYNEQFF.

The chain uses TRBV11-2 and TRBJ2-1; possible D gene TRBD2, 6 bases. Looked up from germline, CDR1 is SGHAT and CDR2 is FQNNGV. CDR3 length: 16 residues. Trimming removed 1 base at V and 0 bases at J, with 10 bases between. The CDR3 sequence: CASSLGTITSYNEQFF. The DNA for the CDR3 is TGTGCCAGCAGCTTAGGGACTATTACCTCCTACAATGAGCAGTTCTTC. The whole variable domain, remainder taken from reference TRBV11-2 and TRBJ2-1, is EAGVAQSPRYKIIEKRQSVAFWCNPISGHATLYWYQQILGQGPKLLIQFQNNGVVDDSQLPKDRFSAERLKGVDSTLKIQPAKLEDSAVYLCASSLGTITSYNEQFFGPGTRLTVL.

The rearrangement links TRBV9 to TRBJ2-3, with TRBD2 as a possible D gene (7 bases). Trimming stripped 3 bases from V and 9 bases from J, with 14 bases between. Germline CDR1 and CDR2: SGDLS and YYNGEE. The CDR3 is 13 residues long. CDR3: CASSEGGDWTQYF. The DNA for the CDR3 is TGTGCCAGCAGCGAGGGGGGGGACTGGACGCAGTATTTT.

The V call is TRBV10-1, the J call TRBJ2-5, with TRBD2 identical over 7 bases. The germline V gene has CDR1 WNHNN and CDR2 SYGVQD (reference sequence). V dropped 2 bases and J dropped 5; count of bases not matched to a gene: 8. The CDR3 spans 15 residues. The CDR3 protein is CASSENGLGGETQYF. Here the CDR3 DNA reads TGCGCCAGCAGTGAGAATGGACTAGGTGGGGAGACCCAGTACTTC.